Following are 32 T cell receptor beta chains from one sample sequenced in a study of CD8 T cells in Susac syndrome. cDNA came from around 0.54 to 1 ug RNA primed by random hexamers. Each CDR3 protein gets one entry after TCRdb re-called the immunoSEQ multiplex PCR reads with MiXCR. The data show about 120,000 distinct CDR3 sequences, with around 95% seen just once and 0.095% to 0.1% held by the top ten. What was sequenced was CD4+ T cells from PBMCs. The receptors originated from a human donor in good health.

V gene TRBV18 combines with J gene TRBJ1-5, with D possibly being TRBD1 (6 bases). Trimming took off 4 bases at V and 3 bases at J, with 13 bases between the two ends. This CDR3 is built from 15 residues. Germline V gene lookup returns CDR1 KGHSH and CDR2 LQKENI. CDR3 coding DNA: TGTGCCAGCTCACTCGAGACAGGTTCCAATCAGCCCCAGCATTTT. The encoded protein is CASSLETGSNQPQHF. Full variable domain (missing parts from reference TRBV18 and TRBJ1-5): NAGVMQNPRHLVRRRGQEARLRCSPMKGHSHVYWYRQLPEEGLKFMVYLQKENIIDESGMPKERFSAEFPKEGPSILRIQQVVRGDSAAYFCASSLETGSNQPQHFGDGTRLSIL.

The chain employs TRBV28 and TRBJ2-3; 10 bases fit TRBD2. From germline, CDR1 is MDHEN and CDR2 SYDVKM. The CDR3 contains 13 residues. Losses at the gene ends were 8 bases for V and 3 bases for J; bases not matched to a gene: 2. CDR3 in DNA: TGTGCCAGCTGGACTAGCGGAACAGATACGCAGTATTTT. This sequence encodes CASWTSGTDTQYF.

The chain couples TRBV27 to TRBJ2-3; D remains ambiguous. The V gene's germline CDR1 is MNHEY and CDR2 SMNVEV (reference sequence). This CDR3 spans 13 amino acids. The germline V and J ends were trimmed by 1 base and 1 base, with 3 bases remaining between them. The CDR3 reads CASSLYGTDTQYF. The DNA for the CDR3 is TGTGCCAGCAGTTTATACGGCACAGATACGCAGTATTTT.

V is TRBV6-1 and J is TRBJ1-1; D not resolved. Germline CDR1 and CDR2: MNHNS and SASEGT. V lost 2 bases and J lost 0, with 10 bases in between. CDR3 length: 15 residues. Written as DNA, the CDR3 is TGTGCCAGCAGTGAATTCCGGGCGGTGAACACTGAAGCTTTCTTT. Its protein product is CASSEFRAVNTEAFF.

The CDR3 region is CASSSLGGAVFGANVLTF. CDR3 DNA: TGTGCCAGCAGCTCCTTGGGGGGGGCGGTCTTTGGGGCCAACGTCCTGACTTTC. The rearrangement joins TRBV7-9 to TRBJ2-6, with D perhaps TRBD2 (7 bases). Germline CDR1 and CDR2: SEHNR and FQNEAQ (reference sequence). With 4 bases removed from V and 3 bases from J, the gap between germline ends came to 19 bases. CDR3 size: 18 residues. Complete variable domain (other parts from reference TRBV7-9 and TRBJ2-6): DTGVSQNPRHKITKRGQNVTFRCDPISEHNRLYWYRQTLGQGPEFLTYFQNEAQLEKSRLLSDRFSAERPKGSFSTLEIQRTEQGDSAMYLCASSSLGGAVFGANVLTFGAGSRLTVL.

The rearrangement links TRBV7-2 to TRBJ2-3; D call uncertain. In germline, CDR1 is SGHTA, CDR2 FQGNSA. This CDR3 comprises 14 residues. The germline V and J ends were trimmed by 4 bases and 2 bases, with 10 bases remaining between them. CDR3: CASSSRAPTDTQYF. The CDR3 DNA is TGTGCCAGCAGCTCTCGGGCCCCCACAGATACGCAGTATTTT.

As to this clonotype: The junction departs from the called germline gene at one end, perhaps through a read error. This chain joins TRBV7-7 and TRBJ2-5; tentative D call: TRBD2 (5 bases). The CDR3 totals 13 residues. The germline gives CDR1 SSHAT, CDR2 FNYEAQ (reference sequence). The CDR3 is CASSFGREETQYF. The CDR3 DNA follows: TGTGCTAGCAGCTTCGGGCGGGAAGAGACCCAGTACTTC.

The count of this clonotype is one. The rearrangement links TRBV30 to TRBJ2-6; 7 bases line up with TRBD2. Germline lookup yields CDR1 GTSNPN and CDR2 SVGIG (reference sequence). The CDR3 spans 15 residues. The J segment lost 0 bases and the V segment lost 3 bases, leaving 2 bases of the junction unmatched. CDR3 amino acids: CAWRWEGSGANVLTF. CDR3 nucleotide sequence: TGTGCCTGGAGGTGGGAGGGCTCTGGGGCCAACGTCCTGACTTTC.

The count of this clonotype is one. V is TRBV14 and J is TRBJ2-1; 13 bases map to TRBD2. From germline, CDR1 is SGHDN and CDR2 FVKESK. The CDR3 consists of 14 residues. V lost 9 bases, J lost 8 bases, and 7 bases stayed unmatched. The CDR3 coding sequence is TGTGCCAGACCCGGGACTAGCGGGACCGATGAGCAGTTCTTC. Translated, it gives CARPGTSGTDEQFF.

This chain joins TRBV5-1 and TRBJ1-2; D unclear. The V end lost 0 bases, the J end lost 5 bases, and 26 bases lay between the germline ends. The CDR3 has 19 residues. Germline V lookup: CDR1 SGHRS, CDR2 YFSETQ. The chain's CDR3 is CASSLAKSRSAATAYGYTF. The CDR3 coding sequence is TGCGCCAGCAGCTTGGCCAAGTCTCGTTCAGCCGCGACCGCTTATGGCTACACCTTC.

The genes are TRBV10-1 and TRBJ2-2; D unclear. Germline values: CDR1 WNHNN, CDR2 SYGVQD (reference sequence). V gave up 3 bases and J gave up 0 bases, with 2 bases separating them. This CDR3 comprises 13 residues. CDR3 sequence (DNA): TGCGCCAGCAGTGAAACGAACACCGGGGAGCTGTTTTTT. Its translation is CASSETNTGELFF.

The chain has TRBV27 and TRBJ2-1; 8 bases align to TRBD1. V was pared by 4 bases and J by 8 bases, with 10 bases of the junction left unmatched. CDR1 and CDR2 from the germline V gene are MNHEY and SMNVEV (reference sequence). CDR3 length: 15 amino acids. The CDR3 is CASSWTGRIIYEQFF. The CDR3 nucleotides read TGTGCCAGCAGTTGGACAGGGAGAATAATCTATGAGCAGTTCTTC.

This chain uses TRBV28 with TRBJ1-5; tentatively, D is TRBD1 (5 bases). This CDR3 has 15 amino acids. The germline V and J ends were trimmed by 3 bases and 0 bases, with 9 bases remaining between them. Germline CDR1 reads MDHEN; CDR2 reads SYDVKM. The CDR3 reads CASSFGGYSNQPQHF. The CDR3 coding sequence is TGTGCCAGCAGTTTCGGGGGTTATAGCAATCAGCCCCAGCATTTT. Full variable domain (rest looked up from reference TRBV28 and TRBJ1-5): DVKVTQSSRYLVKRTGEKVFLECVQDMDHENMFWYRQDPGLGLRLIYFSYDVKMKEKGDIPEGYSVSREKKERFSLILESASTNQTSMYLCASSFGGYSNQPQHFGDGTRLSIL.

The chain carries TRBV20-1 and TRBJ1-2; 7 bases map to TRBD1. This CDR3 has 13 amino acids. CDR1 DFQATT and CDR2 SNEGSKA come from the germline V gene (reference sequence). The V segment lost 3 bases and the J segment 5 bases; nucleotides outside the gene matches: 6. The CDR3 coding sequence is TGCAGTGCTAGTATCAGGGGGTCTTATGGCTACACCTTC. Translating gives CSASIRGSYGYTF.

The gene calls are TRBV18 and TRBJ2-1; possible D gene TRBD2, 6 bases. Germline CDR1 and CDR2: KGHSH and LQKENI. The CDR3 has 13 residues. V dropped 3 bases and J dropped 5 bases, with 8 bases sitting between them. This chain's CDR3 is CASSPGLHNEQFF. The CDR3, as DNA: TGTGCCAGCTCACCGGGACTCCACAATGAGCAGTTCTTC. Supplemented by reference TRBV18 and TRBJ2-1, the full variable domain reads NAGVMQNPRHLVRRRGQEARLRCSPMKGHSHVYWYRQLPEEGLKFMVYLQKENIIDESGMPKERFSAEFPKEGPSILRIQQVVRGDSAAYFCASSPGLHNEQFFGPGTRLTVL.

The chain links TRBV7-2 to TRBJ1-4, with D unresolved. Trimming took off 5 bases at V and 1 base at J, with 14 bases between the two ends. The CDR3 sequence is 16 residues long. Germline CDR1 and CDR2: SGHTA and FQGNSA. Here the CDR3 reads CASSLSLSGTNEKLFF. In nucleotides, the CDR3 is TGTGCCAGCAGCCTGTCTCTTTCGGGAACTAATGAAAAACTGTTTTTT. Based on the CDR3 plus reference TRBV7-2 and TRBJ1-4, the full variable domain is GAGVSQSPSNKVTEKGKDVELRCDPISGHTALYWYRQSLGQGLEFLIYFQGNSAPDKSGLPSDRFSAERTGGSVSTLTIQRTQQEDSAVYLCASSLSLSGTNEKLFFGSGTQLSVL.

The chain has TRBV11-2 and TRBJ2-3; 11 bases fit TRBD2. Germline V CDR1 and CDR2: SGHAT, FQNNGV. V lost 4 bases to trimming and J lost 9 bases; unmatched junction nucleotides: 6. The CDR3 runs 14 residues. CDR3 sequence reads: CASSSIAGGRTQYF. The CDR3 nucleotides are TGTGCCAGCAGCTCTATAGCGGGAGGGCGAACGCAGTATTTT. The entire variable domain, with the rest obtained from reference TRBV11-2 and TRBJ2-3, is as follows: EAGVAQSPRYKIIEKRQSVAFWCNPISGHATLYWYQQILGQGPKLLIQFQNNGVVDDSQLPKDRFSAERLKGVDSTLKIQPAKLEDSAVYLCASSSIAGGRTQYFGPGTRLTVL.

The rearrangement joins TRBV12-3 or TRBV12-4 to TRBJ2-1, with D tentatively TRBD2 (7 bases). The CDR3 covers 14 residues. Trimming cost V 8 bases and J 2 bases, with 13 bases left between them. This CDR3 is CASGGGTTYNEQFF. The CDR3 DNA reads as TGTGCCAGCGGGGGCGGGACTACCTACAATGAGCAGTTCTTC.

In its sample, this clonotype was seen a few times. This rearrangement joins TRBV27 to TRBJ2-7; 9 bases map to TRBD1. V lost 6 bases and J lost 7; bases outside the gene matches: 13. Germline lookup yields CDR1 MNHEY and CDR2 SMNVEV (reference sequence). This CDR3 comprises 15 residues. The CDR3 protein is CASRPLAGQGKEQYF. The CDR3 DNA is TGTGCCAGCAGACCTTTGGCCGGACAGGGGAAGGAGCAGTACTTC.

The gene calls are TRBV7-8 and TRBJ1-2; D uncertain. The CDR3 totals 14 residues. Trimming removed 1 base at V and 7 bases at J, with 13 bases between. Germline loops: CDR1 SGHVS, CDR2 FQNEAQ. The CDR3 here is CASSLEVEVGGYTF. CDR3 nucleotide sequence: TGTGCCAGCAGCTTAGAGGTGGAAGTAGGTGGCTACACCTTC.

The genes are TRBV23-1 and TRBJ2-7; TRBD1 is a possible D gene (5 bases). TRBV23-1 is marked as an open reading frame, function uncertain. Trimming stripped 1 base from V and 7 bases from J, with 11 bases between. This CDR3 comprises 13 residues. The CDR3 protein is CASSQYRSWEQYF. In DNA, the CDR3 is TGCGCCAGCAGTCAATACAGGTCTTGGGAGCAGTACTTC.

The gene calls are TRBV12-3 or TRBV12-4 and TRBJ1-6; the match to TRBD1 covers 9 bases. Losses at the gene ends were 3 bases for V and 10 bases for J; bases not matched to a gene: 7. This CDR3 has 15 residues. The CDR3 DNA is TGTGCCAGCAGTTTTAGTCCGGACAGGGGATCACCCCTCCACTTT. It encodes CASSFSPDRGSPLHF.

This chain connects TRBV24-1 to TRBJ2-5, with 7 positions matching TRBD1. The trim removed 4 bases at V and 2 bases at J, leaving 6 bases unmatched. The length of the CDR3 is 15 residues. In germline, CDR1 is KGHDR, CDR2 SFDVKD. The CDR3: CATSDPATGQETQYF. The CDR3 DNA reads as TGTGCCACCAGTGACCCCGCGACAGGGCAAGAGACCCAGTACTTC.

This rearrangement joins TRBV5-4 to TRBJ2-7; 9 positions match TRBD2. Germline V lookup: CDR1 SGHNT, CDR2 YYREEE (reference sequence). V trimming: 4 bases; J trimming: 1 base; junction bases outside the gene matches: 6. This CDR3 has 15 residues. The CDR3 coding sequence is TGTGCCAGCAGCATTAGCGGGAGTATATCCTACGAGCAGTACTTC. Its translation is CASSISGSISYEQYF.

V gene TRBV28 combines with J gene TRBJ1-2; TRBD1 is a possible D gene (5 bases). From germline, CDR1 is MDHEN and CDR2 SYDVKM. The CDR3 extends over 11 amino acids. V lost 5 bases and J lost 8, with 9 bases in between. CDR3 amino acids: CASSHDSGYTF. The CDR3 DNA is TGTGCCAGCAGTCATGACAGCGGCTACACCTTC.

V usage is TRBV4-3 and J usage is TRBJ2-7, with 10 bases identical to TRBD2. CDR1 is LGHNA, CDR2 YSLEER, per germline. The CDR3 totals 14 residues. Trimming at V came to 4 bases and at J to 7 bases, leaving 7 bases not matched to a gene. Here the CDR3 DNA reads TGCGCCAGCAGCCGCCTAGCGGGAGCGGGGGAGCAGTACTTC. It codes for CASSRLAGAGEQYF.

The chain uses TRBV2 and TRBJ2-1, with a tentative D call TRBD2 (5 bases). The germline gives CDR1 SNHLY, CDR2 FYNNEI. V lost 7 bases and J lost 0, with 10 bases in between. The CDR3 totals 14 residues. The CDR3 DNA reads TGTGCCAGCATAGGACTCCGCTCCTACAATGAGCAGTTCTTC. Amino acid sequence: CASIGLRSYNEQFF.

This chain links TRBV5-1 with TRBJ1-1, with D uncertain. This CDR3 is 14 amino acids long. Trimming stripped 4 bases from V and 4 bases from J, with 14 bases between. Germline CDR1 SGHRS, CDR2 YFSETQ. This CDR3 reads CASSQSYFGTEAFF. The CDR3 DNA reads as TGCGCCAGCAGCCAAAGCTACTTCGGCACTGAAGCTTTCTTT.

V and J are TRBV12-3 or TRBV12-4 and TRBJ1-4; 7 nucleotides agree with TRBD1. The V and J ends lost 6 bases and 4 bases, in that order; junction bases with no gene match: 8. The CDR3 loop spans 15 amino acids. In nucleotides, the CDR3 is TGTGCCAGCAGACTTGGACAGGCGGTTAATGAAAAACTGTTTTTT. Residues: CASRLGQAVNEKLFF.

The chain employs TRBV28 and TRBJ2-2; no clear D. Germline CDR1 MDHEN, CDR2 SYDVKM. This CDR3 contains 15 residues. Trimming pared 5 bases from V and 1 base from J, leaving 11 bases between. CDR3 sequence: CASSPLSRNTGELFF. In DNA, the CDR3 is TGTGCCAGCAGTCCCTTGTCAAGGAACACCGGGGAGCTGTTTTTT.

The chain recombines TRBV23-1 with TRBJ2-1; 11 bases agree with TRBD2. TRBV23-1 is an ORF, with its function uncertain. V was clipped by 2 bases and J by 0 bases; unmatched bases: 12. The CDR3 is made up of 20 amino acids. The CDR3 spells CASSQPGLAGGPSSYNEQFF. CDR3 nucleotide sequence: TGCGCCAGCAGTCAACCCGGTCTAGCGGGAGGCCCCAGCTCCTACAATGAGCAGTTCTTC.

V gene TRBV29-1 combines with J gene TRBJ1-2; possibly TRBD1 for D (5 bases). Trimming stripped 3 bases from V and 3 bases from J, with 8 bases between. Germline V lookup: CDR1 SQVTM, CDR2 ANQGSEA. The CDR3 runs 12 residues. The CDR3 region has the DNA TGCAGCGTTGATGGGGGTGACTATGGCTACACCTTC. This gives the protein CSVDGGDYGYTF.